This T cell receptor beta chain stems from a study of CD8 T cells in ankylosing spondylitis. Study-level results: Ankylosing spondylitis blood seemed to carry a telltale TCR beta motif made of several highly homologous variants. Relatively scarce in peripheral blood, disease-linked clones were CD8+. Reports say disease-linked clones showed up significantly more in matched ankylosing spondylitis synovial fluid.

CDR1 is SGHVS and CDR2 is FQNEAQ in the germline V gene. The CDR3 runs to 16 residues. V lost 1 base and J 5 bases, leaving 15 bases between the germline ends. Construction of TCR beta libraries was performed using quantitative 5'-RACE with molecular barcodes. TCRdb reanalysed the 5' RACE reads using MiXCR and keeps one entry per CDR3 protein. The top ten clones hold approximately 32% of a sample with approximately 260,000 distinct CDR3 sequences, 15% to 20% of them seen once. Worth noting for this clonotype: Its antigen is unidentified.

The TCR sequence derives from a male donor with ankylosing spondylitis or in good health (not recorded which). Sequenced material: blood, either unsorted or a sorted T cell fraction (not recorded which). The J gene is TRBJ2-1, the V gene TRBV7-8; a possible D gene is TRBD2 (5 bases). The CDR3 DNA reads TGTGCCAGCAGCTTAGTAACGGGAACGAATAACAATGAGCAGTTCTTC. It specifies CASSLVTGTNNNEQFF. The full variable domain, rest sourced from reference TRBV7-8 and TRBJ2-1, is GAGVSQSPRYKVAKRGQDVALRCDPISGHVSLFWYQQALGQGPEFLTYFQNEAQLDKSGLPSDRFFAERPEGSVSTLKIQRTQQEDSAVYLCASSLVTGTNNNEQFFGPGTRLTVL.